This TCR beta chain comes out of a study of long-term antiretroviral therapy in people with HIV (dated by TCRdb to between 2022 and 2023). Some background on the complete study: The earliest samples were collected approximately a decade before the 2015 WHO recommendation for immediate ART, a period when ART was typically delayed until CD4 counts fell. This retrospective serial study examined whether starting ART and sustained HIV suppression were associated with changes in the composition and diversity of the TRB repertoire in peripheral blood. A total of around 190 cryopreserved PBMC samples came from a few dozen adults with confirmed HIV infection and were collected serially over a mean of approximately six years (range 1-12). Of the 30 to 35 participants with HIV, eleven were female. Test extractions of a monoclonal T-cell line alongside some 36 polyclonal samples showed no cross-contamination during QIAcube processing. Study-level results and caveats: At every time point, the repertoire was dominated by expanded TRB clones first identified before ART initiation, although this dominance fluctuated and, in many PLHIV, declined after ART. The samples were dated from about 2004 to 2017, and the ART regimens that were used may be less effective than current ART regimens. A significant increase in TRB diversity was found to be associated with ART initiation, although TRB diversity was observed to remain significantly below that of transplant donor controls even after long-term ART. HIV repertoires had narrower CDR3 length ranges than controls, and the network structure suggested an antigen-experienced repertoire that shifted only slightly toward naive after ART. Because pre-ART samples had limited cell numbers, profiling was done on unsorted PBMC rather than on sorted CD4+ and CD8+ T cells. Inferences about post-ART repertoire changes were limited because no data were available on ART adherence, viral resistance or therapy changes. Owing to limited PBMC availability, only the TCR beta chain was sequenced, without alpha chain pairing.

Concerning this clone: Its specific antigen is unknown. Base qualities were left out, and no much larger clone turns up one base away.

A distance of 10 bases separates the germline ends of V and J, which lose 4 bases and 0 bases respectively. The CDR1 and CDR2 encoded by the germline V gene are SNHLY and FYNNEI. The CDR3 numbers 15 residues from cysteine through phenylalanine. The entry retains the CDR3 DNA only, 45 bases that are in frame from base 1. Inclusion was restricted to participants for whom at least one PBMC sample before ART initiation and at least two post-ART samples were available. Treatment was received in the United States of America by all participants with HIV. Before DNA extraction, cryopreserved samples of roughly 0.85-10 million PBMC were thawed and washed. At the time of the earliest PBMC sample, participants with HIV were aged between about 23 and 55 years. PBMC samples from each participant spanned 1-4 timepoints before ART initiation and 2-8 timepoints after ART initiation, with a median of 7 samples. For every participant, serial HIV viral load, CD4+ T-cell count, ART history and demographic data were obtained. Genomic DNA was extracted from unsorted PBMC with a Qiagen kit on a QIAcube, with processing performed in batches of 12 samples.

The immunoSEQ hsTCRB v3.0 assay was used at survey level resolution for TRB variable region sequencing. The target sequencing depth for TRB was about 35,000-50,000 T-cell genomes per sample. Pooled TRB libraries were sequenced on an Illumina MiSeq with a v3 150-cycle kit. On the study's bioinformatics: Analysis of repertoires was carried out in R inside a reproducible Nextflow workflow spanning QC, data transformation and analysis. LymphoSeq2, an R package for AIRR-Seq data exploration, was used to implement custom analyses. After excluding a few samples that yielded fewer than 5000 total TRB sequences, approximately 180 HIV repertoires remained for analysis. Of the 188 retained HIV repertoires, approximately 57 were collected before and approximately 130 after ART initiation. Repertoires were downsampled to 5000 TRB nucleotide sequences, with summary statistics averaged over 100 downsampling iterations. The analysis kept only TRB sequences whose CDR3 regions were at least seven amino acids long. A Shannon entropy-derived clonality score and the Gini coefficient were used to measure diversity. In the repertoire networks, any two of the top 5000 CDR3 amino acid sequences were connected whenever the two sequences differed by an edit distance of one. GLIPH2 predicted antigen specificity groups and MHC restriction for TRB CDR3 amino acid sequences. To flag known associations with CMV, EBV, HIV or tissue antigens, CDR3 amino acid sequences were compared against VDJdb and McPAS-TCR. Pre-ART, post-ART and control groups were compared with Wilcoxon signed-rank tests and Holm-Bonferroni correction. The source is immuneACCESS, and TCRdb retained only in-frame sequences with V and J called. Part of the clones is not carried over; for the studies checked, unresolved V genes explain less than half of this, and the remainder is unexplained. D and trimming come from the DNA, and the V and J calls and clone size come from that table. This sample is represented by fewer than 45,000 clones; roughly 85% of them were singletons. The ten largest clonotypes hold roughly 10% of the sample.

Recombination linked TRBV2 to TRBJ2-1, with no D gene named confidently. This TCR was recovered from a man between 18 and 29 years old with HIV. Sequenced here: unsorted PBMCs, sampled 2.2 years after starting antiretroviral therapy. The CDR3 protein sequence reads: CASSGEESSYNEQFF. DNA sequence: TGTGCCAGCAGTGGAGAAGAAAGCTCCTACAATGAGCAGTTCTTC.